Given below is one T cell receptor beta chain in context. Original analysis: Estimated nucleated cell counts came from reference gene primer amplification. Only in-frame clones appear in the TCRdb table, and some are missing; sequencing was by immunoSEQ multiplex PCR. Clonal size and the V and J genes are those of that table, whereas D and trimming came from the DNA. The table includes fewer than 250,000 clones, approximately 91% detected once. J was trimmed by 1 base and V by 3 bases; bases with no gene match: 7. The CDR3 totals 16 residues. Germline V lookup: CDR1 MDHEN, CDR2 SYDVKM. The data were taken from a study of blood T cell repertoires in COVID-19. Looking at the study overall: Material from acute and convalescent COVID-19 was sourced from the United States, Italy and Spain. T cells, B-cell-depleted T cells, or PBMCs supplied cDNA or gDNA.

The TCR originated in a woman aged 55-70 years with acute or convalescent COVID-19. Sequencing input: peripheral blood. The chain joins TRBV28 to TRBJ2-5; 8 nucleotides match TRBD2. Here the CDR3 DNA reads TGTGCCAGCAGTTTGGGAGCGGGAGCCACCCAAGAGACCCAGTACTTC. Its translation: CASSLGAGATQETQYF.